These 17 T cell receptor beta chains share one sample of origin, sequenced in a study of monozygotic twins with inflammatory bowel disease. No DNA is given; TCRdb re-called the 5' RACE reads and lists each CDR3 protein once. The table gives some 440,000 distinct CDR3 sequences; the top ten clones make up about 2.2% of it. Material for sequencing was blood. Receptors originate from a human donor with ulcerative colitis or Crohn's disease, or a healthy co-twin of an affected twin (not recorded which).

This chain's CDR3 is CAWSVSTDYEQYF. This sequence joins TRBV30 and TRBJ2-7. Germline-derived CDR1 and CDR2 are GTSNPN and SVGIG (reference sequence). The CDR3 extends over 13 amino acids.

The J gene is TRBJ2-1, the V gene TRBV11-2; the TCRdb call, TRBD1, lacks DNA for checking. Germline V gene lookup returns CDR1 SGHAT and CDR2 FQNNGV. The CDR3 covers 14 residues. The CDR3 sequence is CASSFEGGYNEQFF.

This chain's CDR3 is CATGLAGDEQYF. The gene calls are TRBV15 and TRBJ2-7; TCRdb outputs TRBD1, but without DNA this stays unchecked. This CDR3 is built from 12 residues. Germline V CDR1 and CDR2: LNHNV, YYDKDF (reference sequence).

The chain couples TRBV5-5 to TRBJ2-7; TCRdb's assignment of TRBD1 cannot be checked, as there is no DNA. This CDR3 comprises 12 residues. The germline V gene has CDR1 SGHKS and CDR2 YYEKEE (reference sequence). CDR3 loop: CASSGTAYEQYF.

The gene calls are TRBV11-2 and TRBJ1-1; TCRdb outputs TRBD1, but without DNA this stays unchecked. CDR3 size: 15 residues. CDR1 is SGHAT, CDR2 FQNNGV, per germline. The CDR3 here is CASSLEDRGSTEAFF.

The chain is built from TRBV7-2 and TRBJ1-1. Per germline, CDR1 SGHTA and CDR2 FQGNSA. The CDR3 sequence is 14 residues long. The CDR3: CASSIDRRGTVAFF.

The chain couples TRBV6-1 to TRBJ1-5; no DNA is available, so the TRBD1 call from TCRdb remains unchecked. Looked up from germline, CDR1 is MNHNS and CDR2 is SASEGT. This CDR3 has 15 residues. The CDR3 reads CASSSRTGINQPQHF.

This CDR3 reads CASSLGVRGYTF. This chain connects TRBV7-2 to TRBJ1-2. The CDR3 contains 12 residues. CDR1 and CDR2 from the germline V gene are SGHTA and FQGNSA.

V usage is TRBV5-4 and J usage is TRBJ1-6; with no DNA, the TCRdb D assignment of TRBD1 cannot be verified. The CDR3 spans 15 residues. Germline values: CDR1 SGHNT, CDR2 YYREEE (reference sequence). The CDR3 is CASSFLTEYNSPLHF.

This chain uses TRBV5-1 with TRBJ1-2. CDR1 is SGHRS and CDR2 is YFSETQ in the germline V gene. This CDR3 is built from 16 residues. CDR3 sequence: CASSLARWTQAGGYTF.

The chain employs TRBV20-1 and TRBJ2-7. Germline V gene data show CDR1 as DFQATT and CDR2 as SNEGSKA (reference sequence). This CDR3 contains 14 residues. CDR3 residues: CSARDLETNYEQYF.

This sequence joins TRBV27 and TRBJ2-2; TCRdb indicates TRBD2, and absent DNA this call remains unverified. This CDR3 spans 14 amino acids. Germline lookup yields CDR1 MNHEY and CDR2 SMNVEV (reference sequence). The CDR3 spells CASSLSAGTGELFF.

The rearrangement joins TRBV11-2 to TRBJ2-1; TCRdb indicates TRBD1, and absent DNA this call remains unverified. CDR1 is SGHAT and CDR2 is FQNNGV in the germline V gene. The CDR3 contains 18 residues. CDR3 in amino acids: CASSRPRGQGSSYNEQFF.

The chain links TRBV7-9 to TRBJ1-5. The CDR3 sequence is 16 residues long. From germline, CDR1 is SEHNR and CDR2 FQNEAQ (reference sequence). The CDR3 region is CASSLGEVGFGQPQHF. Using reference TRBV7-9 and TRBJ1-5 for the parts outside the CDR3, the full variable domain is DTGVSQNPRHKITKRGQNVTFRCDPISEHNRLYWYRQTLGQGPEFLTYFQNEAQLEKSRLLSDRFSAERPKGSFSTLEIQRTEQGDSAMYLCASSLGEVGFGQPQHFGDGTRLSIL.

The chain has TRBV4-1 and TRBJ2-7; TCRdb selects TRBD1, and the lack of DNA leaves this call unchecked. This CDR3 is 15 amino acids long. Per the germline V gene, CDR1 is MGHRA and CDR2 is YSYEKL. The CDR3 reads CASSLSGWGENEQYF.

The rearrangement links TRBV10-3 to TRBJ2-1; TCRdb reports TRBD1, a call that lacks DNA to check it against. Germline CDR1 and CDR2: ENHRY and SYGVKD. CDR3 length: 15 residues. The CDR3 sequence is CAISESRQSYNEQFF.

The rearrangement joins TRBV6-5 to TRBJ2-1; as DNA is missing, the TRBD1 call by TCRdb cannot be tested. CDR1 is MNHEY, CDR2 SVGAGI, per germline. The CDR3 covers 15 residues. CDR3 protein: CASSYRQGQYNEQFF.